The next 2 T cell receptor beta chains were all read from a single sample in a study of T-cell memory formation after mild COVID-19. TCRdb called the 5' RACE reads again in MiXCR, with one record for every CDR3 protein. The repertoire includes approximately 250,000 distinct CDR3 sequences, 16% of them detected once, and 22% sits in the top ten. The sample comprised PBMCs or a T cell subset sorted from them (not recorded which). These receptors originate from a man aged 18 to 30 who had mild COVID-19 (a few samples of this study predate the infection). Cell type and time point are not known.

The chain is built from TRBV9 and TRBJ2-3; D is uncertain. The CDR3 has 16 amino acids. The germline CDR1 and CDR2 sequences are SGDLS and YYNGEE. Between the trimmed V and J ends, which lost 0 bases and 2 bases, there was a span of 13 bases. CDR3 sequence (DNA): TGTGCCAGCAGCGTAGGGGCAGTGGATTTCACAGATACGCAGTATTTT. Translated: CASSVGAVDFTDTQYF.

This clonotype has ten or more counts. The J gene is TRBJ1-1, the V gene TRBV7-3, with TRBD1 matching over 7 bases. Germline-derived CDR1 and CDR2 are SGHTA and FQGTGA. This CDR3 has 15 amino acids. The junction had 2 bases not matched to a gene; V was cut back by 0 bases and J by 1 base. DNA of the CDR3: TGTGCCAGCAGCTTAACCGACAGGGCGAACACTGAAGCTTTCTTT. Residues: CASSLTDRANTEAFF.